Listed below are T cell receptor beta chains from one sample, sequenced in a study of OX40 agonist ivuxolimab in advanced cancers. Sequencing was performed with immunoSEQ multiplex PCR; in TCRdb, only in-frame clones are kept and a portion is missing. The data show some 28,000 clones, with around 85% seen just once and approximately 28% held by the top ten. Source: CD4+ or CD8+ T cells sorted from blood, taken in a trial of the OX40 agonist ivuxolimab. Receptors originate from an adult with an advanced solid tumor such as melanoma, head and neck, liver or kidney cancer. Both conserved end residues are part of each CDR3. Fields, in order: J gene, D gene, V gene, CDR3 protein. A D gene is named only where the DNA matches it firmly.

j_gene: TRBJ1-1; d_gene: -; v_gene: TRBV9; CDR3aa: CASSVATEAFF
j_gene: TRBJ1-5; d_gene: -; v_gene: TRBV7-9; CDR3aa: CASSLGNQPQHF
j_gene: TRBJ2-2; d_gene: -; v_gene: TRBV7-9; CDR3aa: CASSSGFPGELFF
j_gene: TRBJ1-4; d_gene: -; v_gene: TRBV18; CDR3aa: CASSPITGISEKLFF
j_gene: TRBJ2-7; d_gene: -; v_gene: TRBV29-1; CDR3aa: CSVREYEQYF
j_gene: TRBJ2-3; d_gene: -; v_gene: TRBV27; CDR3aa: CASSLGLLGLSTDTQYF
j_gene: TRBJ2-1; d_gene: -; v_gene: TRBV4-1; CDR3aa: CASSQVEYGAGEQFF
j_gene: TRBJ1-3; d_gene: -; v_gene: TRBV7-8; CDR3aa: CASSLVARSGNTIYF
j_gene: TRBJ2-3; d_gene: TRBD2; v_gene: TRBV7-2; CDR3aa: CASSPLAAYSTDTQYF
j_gene: TRBJ1-2; d_gene: TRBD1; v_gene: TRBV5-4; CDR3aa: CASSERDRVFYGYTF
j_gene: TRBJ2-7; d_gene: -; v_gene: TRBV13; CDR3aa: CASSQGSSSEGHEQYF
j_gene: TRBJ2-1; d_gene: -; v_gene: TRBV5-1; CDR3aa: CASSPWEPSYNEQFF
j_gene: -; d_gene: TRBD2; v_gene: TRBV6-6; CDR3aa: CASTIAGGAYEQYF
j_gene: TRBJ1-1; d_gene: -; v_gene: TRBV7-9; CDR3aa: CASSLEPYTEAFF
j_gene: TRBJ2-3; d_gene: -; v_gene: TRBV9; CDR3aa: CASSVGDTQYF
j_gene: TRBJ2-4; d_gene: TRBD1; v_gene: TRBV12-5; CDR3aa: CASGFRLGQLVNIQYF
j_gene: TRBJ2-3; d_gene: -; v_gene: TRBV20-1; CDR3aa: CSAKGTGTQYF
j_gene: TRBJ2-7; d_gene: -; v_gene: TRBV6-6; CDR3aa: CASSTIYEQYF
j_gene: TRBJ2-5; d_gene: -; v_gene: TRBV7-9; CDR3aa: CASSFGGLETQYF
j_gene: TRBJ1-4; d_gene: -; v_gene: TRBV27; CDR3aa: CASSHRFPFATNEKLFF
j_gene: TRBJ1-2; d_gene: -; v_gene: TRBV7-6; CDR3aa: CASSFGEDLGYTF
j_gene: TRBJ1-5; d_gene: TRBD1; v_gene: TRBV7-9; CDR3aa: CASSPPEDRGQPQHF
j_gene: TRBJ2-7; d_gene: TRBD1; v_gene: TRBV7-6; CDR3aa: CASSLEVGQGLGEQYF
j_gene: TRBJ2-7; d_gene: TRBD1; v_gene: TRBV28; CDR3aa: CASSLGQGRSGYPPAYEQYF
j_gene: TRBJ1-2; d_gene: TRBD1; v_gene: TRBV27; CDR3aa: CASSLGFDREGNYGYTF
j_gene: TRBJ2-5; d_gene: -; v_gene: TRBV28; CDR3aa: CASSPPGLVETQYF
j_gene: TRBJ1-4; d_gene: -; v_gene: TRBV25-1; CDR3aa: CASSFGGEKLFF
j_gene: TRBJ2-3; d_gene: TRBD1; v_gene: TRBV5-5; CDR3aa: CASSVPGQGAITDTQYF
j_gene: TRBJ1-1; d_gene: -; v_gene: TRBV6-1; CDR3aa: CASRVGVTEAFF
j_gene: TRBJ2-1; d_gene: -; v_gene: TRBV27; CDR3aa: CASSLVGNYNEQFF
j_gene: TRBJ2-3; d_gene: -; v_gene: TRBV7-2; CDR3aa: CASSLGYFGDTQYF
j_gene: TRBJ1-4; d_gene: -; v_gene: TRBV5-1; CDR3aa: CASSLEPRSILVEKLFF